The 14 T cell receptor beta chains in this list originate from one sample, sequenced in a study of T cells after posttransplantation cyclophosphamide. Generated by immunoSEQ multiplex PCR, the TCRdb table keeps only in-frame clones and is missing some. Among 51,000 or so clones, approximately 94% were seen once, and the ten largest hold approximately 2.9%. The sequencing sample was made of PBMCs. Receptor source: a woman aged 25 to 39 in good health and a related stem cell transplant donor.

This clone was seen once. The chain links TRBV4-3 to TRBJ2-1; D remains unclear. The CDR3 runs to 15 residues. V shed 4 bases and J shed 3 bases, with 13 bases lying between them. Germline CDR1 is LGHNA and CDR2 is YSLEER. CDR3 sequence (DNA): TGCGCCAGCAGCCCCCTCTTCGTAGACTACAATGAGCAGTTCTTC. Amino acid sequence: CASSPLFVDYNEQFF.

The rearrangement links TRBV18 to TRBJ1-4; TRBD1 matches 7 bases. The CDR3 is made up of 16 amino acids. The trim removed 3 bases at V and 5 bases at J, leaving 9 bases unmatched. CDR1 is KGHSH, CDR2 LQKENI, per germline. CDR3: CASSPPIGTANEKLFF. CDR3 nucleotide sequence: TGTGCCAGCTCACCGCCAATTGGGACAGCGAATGAAAAACTGTTTTTT.

The V call is TRBV6-6, the J call TRBJ1-3; D is perhaps TRBD1 (6 bases). The CDR3 contains 14 residues. Germline V lookup: CDR1 MNHNY, CDR2 SVGAGI (reference sequence). V lost 2 bases to trimming and J lost 3 bases, with 8 bases between them. The CDR3 here is CASSYGQIGNTIYF. The CDR3 coding sequence is TGTGCCAGCAGTTACGGACAGATTGGAAACACCATATATTTT.

This chain joins TRBV12-5 and TRBJ2-1, with D perhaps matching TRBD1 (6 bases). Germline values: CDR1 LGHNT, CDR2 FRNRAP. The CDR3 consists of 15 residues. Trimming removed 1 base at V and 3 bases at J, with 10 bases between. The CDR3 DNA reads as TGTGCTAGTGGTTTGGACAGGGTCTTCTACAATGAGCAGTTCTTC. Its protein product is CASGLDRVFYNEQFF.

The chain joins TRBV18 to TRBJ1-1; D is perhaps TRBD1 (5 bases). Germline values: CDR1 KGHSH, CDR2 LQKENI. The CDR3 contains 16 residues. V was pared by 0 bases and J by 0 bases, with 11 bases between. The CDR3 DNA reads TGTGCCAGCTCACCACCTTCTTCAGGGCTGAACACTGAAGCTTTCTTT. Protein: CASSPPSSGLNTEAFF.

The chain combines TRBV7-9 with TRBJ1-1; TRBD1 matches 8 bases. Losses at the gene ends were 3 bases for V and 6 bases for J; bases not matched to a gene: 6. Germline V gives CDR1 SEHNR, CDR2 FQNEAQ (reference sequence). CDR3 length: 14 residues. The CDR3 protein is CASSLGQDAPEAFF. The CDR3 DNA is TGTGCCAGCAGCTTGGGACAGGATGCCCCTGAAGCTTTCTTT.

This rearrangement joins TRBV27 to TRBJ1-1; 7 bases are shared with TRBD1. This CDR3 is built from 13 residues. Germline CDR1 MNHEY, CDR2 SMNVEV (reference sequence). J gave up 4 bases and V 6 bases, and 5 bases lay outside the gene matches. In DNA form, the CDR3 reads TGTGCCAGCAGACAGGGGTTGTCCACTGAAGCTTTCTTT. This translates into CASRQGLSTEAFF.

The J gene is TRBJ2-7, the V gene TRBV11-2; 11 nucleotides line up with TRBD1. CDR3 length equals 16 residues. The V segment lost 4 bases and the J segment 3 bases; nucleotides outside the gene matches: 8. Per the germline V gene, CDR1 is SGHAT and CDR2 is FQNNGV. The CDR3 reads CASSSGTGGFVYEQYF. The CDR3 coding sequence is TGTGCCAGCAGCTCCGGGACAGGGGGATTCGTCTACGAGCAGTACTTC. Variable domain in full (rest from reference TRBV11-2 and TRBJ2-7): EAGVAQSPRYKIIEKRQSVAFWCNPISGHATLYWYQQILGQGPKLLIQFQNNGVVDDSQLPKDRFSAERLKGVDSTLKIQPAKLEDSAVYLCASSSGTGGFVYEQYFGPGTRLTVT.

V gene TRBV2 combines with J gene TRBJ2-7; D is perhaps TRBD2 (5 bases). The germline gives CDR1 SNHLY, CDR2 FYNNEI. The CDR3 runs to 15 residues. V lost 6 bases to trimming and J lost 7 bases, with 22 bases between them. CDR3 loop: CASRLSRDAWSEQYF. CDR3 bases: TGTGCCAGCAGGCTAAGCCGGGATGCGTGGTCGGAGCAGTACTTC.

This chain uses TRBV7-2 with TRBJ1-6; possibly TRBD1 for D (6 bases). Per the germline V gene, CDR1 is SGHTA and CDR2 is FQGNSA. The ends were cut back, 2 bases at V and 7 bases at J, with 9 bases in the middle. The length of the CDR3 is 14 residues. The chain's CDR3 is CASSLMGANSPLHF. DNA for the CDR3: TGTGCCAGCAGCTTAATGGGGGCCAATTCACCCCTCCACTTT.

The chain joins TRBV29-1 to TRBJ1-1; possible D gene TRBD1, 6 bases. CDR1 and CDR2 (germline): SQVTM, ANQGSEA. Trimming took off 7 bases at V and 3 bases at J, with 15 bases between the two ends. This CDR3 has 13 residues. CDR3 coding DNA: TGCAGCGCCTTCAGGGGTGGTGACACTGAAGCTTTCTTT. It translates to CSAFRGGDTEAFF.

V gene TRBV7-8 combines with J gene TRBJ2-2; 10 bases are shared with TRBD2. CDR1 and CDR2 from the germline V gene are SGHVS and FQNEAQ. Unmatched junction bases numbered 10, after V lost 5 bases and J lost 7 bases. The CDR3 consists of 16 residues. Here the CDR3 reads CASSPTRTSGIGELFF. The CDR3 nucleotides are TGTGCCAGCAGCCCAACACGGACTAGCGGAATCGGGGAGCTGTTTTTT. Combining the CDR3 with reference TRBV7-8 and TRBJ2-2 gives the whole variable domain GAGVSQSPRYKVAKRGQDVALRCDPISGHVSLFWYQQALGQGPEFLTYFQNEAQLDKSGLPSDRFFAERPEGSVSTLKIQRTQQEDSAVYLCASSPTRTSGIGELFFGEGSRLTVL.

The V gene is TRBV2, the J gene TRBJ1-1; D may be TRBD1 (6 bases). The CDR3 is 17 amino acids. Germline-derived CDR1 and CDR2 are SNHLY and FYNNEI. With 5 bases removed from V and 5 bases from J, the gap between germline ends came to 24 bases. CDR3 sequence reads: CASSHREWNDVSTEAFF. For the CDR3, the DNA is TGTGCCAGCAGTCACAGGGAGTGGAATGATGTTAGTACTGAAGCTTTCTTT.

This chain joins TRBV10-3 and TRBJ1-1; possibly TRBD1 for D (5 bases). Germline-derived CDR1 and CDR2 are ENHRY and SYGVKD. The CDR3 has 13 residues. With 6 bases removed from V and 1 base from J, the gap between germline ends came to 9 bases. The CDR3 DNA reads TGTGCCATCAGGAATCAGGGGAACACTGAAGCTTTCTTT. As protein: CAIRNQGNTEAFF.